The 7 T cell receptor beta chains below all came from one sample that was sequenced in a study of T cell changes during pregnancy in multiple sclerosis. TCRdb's copy holds only in-frame clones and misses some; the assay was immunoSEQ multiplex PCR. Of around 55,000 clones in the sample, about 90% are singletons; the top ten hold 0.5% to 0.75%. The material sequenced was CD4+ T cells from peripheral blood mononuclear cells, taken in the first trimester of pregnancy. These receptors all stem from a female donor with multiple sclerosis, enrolled in a pregnancy study.

CDR3 sequence: CASSTGGFGYTF. The CDR3 nucleotides read TGTGCCAGTAGTACAGGGGGCTTTGGCTACACCTTC. The chain recombines TRBV19 with TRBJ1-2, with 8 bases aligning to TRBD1. CDR1 is LNHDA, CDR2 SQIVND, per germline (reference sequence). The CDR3 length is 12 residues. With 4 bases clipped from V and 7 bases from J, the junction kept 2 bases outside the gene matches.

The chain joins TRBV7-3 to TRBJ2-2, with D perhaps TRBD2 (5 bases). V shed 0 bases and J shed 0 bases, with 11 bases lying between them. The CDR3 covers 17 residues. Germline V gene sequence: CDR1 SGHTA, CDR2 FQGTGA. This CDR3 is CASSLTYPGTNTGELFF. CDR3 DNA: TGTGCCAGCAGCTTAACGTATCCGGGAACGAACACCGGGGAGCTGTTTTTT.

This sequence joins TRBV13 and TRBJ1-1; possible D gene TRBD1, 5 bases. V dropped 6 bases and J dropped 7 bases, with 12 bases sitting between them. The CDR3 covers 12 residues. Germline lookup yields CDR1 PRHDT and CDR2 FYEKMQ (reference sequence). The CDR3 DNA sequence: TGTGCCAGCAGACGACAGAGTAGTGAAGCTTTCTTT. Protein product: CASRRQSSEAFF.

The V and J genes are TRBV7-8 and TRBJ2-3; no clear D. The germline gives CDR1 SGHVS, CDR2 FQNEAQ. Trimming pared 5 bases from V and 7 bases from J, leaving 7 bases between. The CDR3 contains 11 residues. The CDR3 DNA reads as TGTGCCAGCAGCCAGTCATATACGCAGTATTTT. It specifies CASSQSYTQYF. The full variable domain, in which reference TRBV7-8 and TRBJ2-3 provide the parts outside the CDR3, is GAGVSQSPRYKVAKRGQDVALRCDPISGHVSLFWYQQALGQGPEFLTYFQNEAQLDKSGLPSDRFFAERPEGSVSTLKIQRTQQEDSAVYLCASSQSYTQYFGPGTRLTVL.

The chain recombines TRBV5-1 with TRBJ2-3; D is possibly TRBD2 (5 bases). The CDR3 consists of 14 residues. The V and J ends lost 4 bases and 1 base respectively, with 10 bases between them. Per germline, CDR1 SGHRS and CDR2 YFSETQ. CDR3 amino acids: CASSQVGGTDTQYF. Here the CDR3 DNA reads TGCGCCAGCAGCCAAGTCGGGGGCACAGATACGCAGTATTTT.

The chain is built from TRBV18 and TRBJ2-5, with D perhaps matching TRBD2 (5 bases). Germline assignment: CDR1 KGHSH and CDR2 LQKENI. The CDR3 spans 15 residues. V lost 3 bases and J lost 4, with 15 bases in between. CDR3 nucleotide sequence: TGTGCCAGCTCACCCGGGGTCGGGGTAGCAGAGACCCAGTACTTC. Translating it yields CASSPGVGVAETQYF.

This clone was found a few times. A read error may produce the germline difference seen at one junction end. The V call is TRBV4-2, the J call TRBJ1-2; no reliable D call. CDR1 and CDR2 from the germline V gene are LGHNA and YNFKEQ. This CDR3 spans 14 amino acids. Written as DNA, the CDR3 is TGTGCCAGCAGTCAAGACACGGGGATTGGGGGCTACACCTTC. This codes for CASSQDTGIGGYTF.